These T cell receptor beta chains were read from a single sample in a study of blood T cell repertoires in COVID-19. Generated by immunoSEQ multiplex PCR, the TCRdb table keeps only in-frame clones and is missing some. The top ten clones hold around 2% of a sample with 100,000 or so clones, just under 95% of them seen once. Material for sequencing was peripheral blood. The receptors stem from a woman aged 50 to 60 with COVID-19, enrolled during active disease. The CDR3 runs from the conserved cysteine through the conserved F or W. A D gene is named only where the DNA matches it firmly. Only some rows state a clone size, as once, few, many or a class for expanded clones.

clone size	V gene	D gene	J gene	CDR3 protein	CDR3 DNA
.	TRBV6-6	.	TRBJ2-5	CASSFLRREETQYF	TGTGCCAGCAGTTTCCTCCGTCGGGAGGAGACCCAGTACTTC
.	TRBV3-1/TRBV3-2	TRBD1	TRBJ1-4	CASSQDRGQGLEKLFF	TGTGCCAGCAGCCAAGATCGGGGACAGGGATTGGAAAAACTGTTTTTT
.	TRBV5-1	TRBD2	TRBJ2-1	CASSFSGGAGNEQFF	TGCGCCAGCAGCTTTAGCGGGGGGGCCGGAAATGAGCAGTTCTTC
.	TRBV4-1	.	TRBJ1-3	CASSQGLLGGTGNTIYF	TGCGCCAGCAGCCAAGGTCTTCTGGGGGGGACTGGAAACACCATATATTTT
.	TRBV4-3	.	TRBJ2-7	CASSQEVGTSYEQYF	TGCGCCAGCAGCCAAGAGGTGGGGACTTCCTACGAGCAGTACTTC
.	TRBV6-1	.	TRBJ1-6	CASSEWGGNSPLHF	TGTGCCAGCAGTGAATGGGGAGGGAATTCACCCCTCCACTTT
.	TRBV6-5	.	TRBJ2-4	CASSYGAIQYF	TGTGCCAGCAGTTACGGGGCCATTCAGTACTTC
few	TRBV5-5	TRBD1	TRBJ1-3	CASSLGQGAGGNTIYF	TGTGCCAGCAGCTTGGGACAGGGGGCAGGGGGAAACACCATATATTTT
.	TRBV19	.	TRBJ1-3	CASSIRPVFSGNTIYF	TGTGCCAGTAGTATCCGCCCGGTCTTCTCTGGAAACACCATATATTTT
.	TRBV5-1	TRBD1	TRBJ1-2	CASSSGQDYYGYTF	TGCGCCAGCAGCTCGGGACAGGACTACTATGGCTACACCTTC
.	TRBV5-5	TRBD1	TRBJ1-2	CASSYRGDGYTF	TGTGCCAGCAGCTACAGGGGTGATGGCTACACCTTC
.	TRBV6-6	.	TRBJ1-6	CASSQQASSYNSPLHF	TGTGCCAGCAGTCAACAGGCGAGCTCCTATAATTCACCCCTCCACTTT
few	TRBV27	.	TRBJ1-1	CASSLYGGSNTEAFF	TGTGCCAGCAGTTTATATGGGGGCTCGAACACTGAAGCTTTCTTT
.	TRBV12-3/TRBV12-4	.	TRBJ1-2	CASSPQDYGYTF	TGTGCCAGCAGCCCTCAGGACTATGGCTACACCTTC
.	TRBV30	.	TRBJ1-1	CAWSVGGRTEAFF	TGTGCCTGGAGTGTTGGAGGGCGTACTGAAGCTTTCTTT
.	TRBV3-1/TRBV3-2	TRBD1	TRBJ1-5	CASSQGLGQDNQPQHF	TGTGCCAGCAGCCAAGGTCTGGGACAGGACAATCAGCCCCAGCATTTT
.	TRBV30	TRBD1	TRBJ2-3	CAWRDRSTDTQYF	TGTGCCTGGAGGGACAGGTCCACAGATACGCAGTATTTT
.	TRBV24-1	TRBD2	TRBJ2-1	CATSDLGTIGEQFF	TGTGCCACCAGTGACCTCGGGACTATTGGTGAGCAGTTCTTC
once	TRBV9	.	TRBJ1-2	CASSGSGPGGYTF	TGTGCCAGCAGCGGATCCGGGCCGGGGGGCTACACCTTC
few	TRBV2	TRBD2	TRBJ2-1	CASSPPGASGGNNEQFF	TGTGCCAGCAGTCCACCCGGGGCTAGCGGGGGAAACAATGAGCAGTTCTTC
once	TRBV12-5	TRBD2	TRBJ2-3	CASGLLLAGGRDTQYF	TGTGCTAGTGGTTTGCTCCTAGCGGGGGGGCGAGATACGCAGTATTTT
once	TRBV7-2	.	TRBJ1-4	CASSLAGGVEVQKLFF	TGTGCCAGCAGCTTAGCGGGGGGGGTGGAGGTGCAAAAACTGTTTTTT
.	TRBV2	TRBD1	TRBJ2-4	CASGTGGGSIQYF	TGTGCCAGTGGGACAGGGGGGGGAAGCATTCAGTACTTC
.	TRBV21-1	.	TRBJ1-2	CASSNVYGYTF	TGTGCCAGCAGCAACGTGTATGGCTACACCTTC
once	TRBV9	TRBD2	TRBJ2-2	CASSVSGGNTGELFF	TGTGCCAGCAGCGTATCGGGGGGGAACACCGGGGAGCTGTTTTTT
.	TRBV19	.	TRBJ1-1	CATPTPGNTEAFF	TGTGCCACCCCGACACCTGGGAACACTGAAGCTTTCTTT
.	TRBV29-1	TRBD1	TRBJ2-7	CSVELSDRGAYEQYF	TGCAGCGTTGAACTCTCCGACAGGGGGGCCTACGAGCAGTACTTC
.	TRBV9	.	TRBJ2-2	CASSVTGNTGELFF	TGTGCCAGCAGCGTCACGGGAAACACCGGGGAGCTGTTTTTT
.	TRBV19	TRBD1	TRBJ1-2	CASSIRTGANYGYTF	TGTGCCAGTAGTATCCGGACAGGAGCTAACTATGGCTACACCTTC
.	TRBV3-1/TRBV3-2	TRBD2	TRBJ2-3	CASSHGGAETDTQYF	TGTGCCAGCAGCCACGGGGGGGCCGAGACAGATACGCAGTATTTT
.	TRBV3-1/TRBV3-2	.	TRBJ2-7	CASSQDGLSYEQYF	TGTGCCAGCAGCCAAGATGGACTCTCCTACGAGCAGTACTTC
once	TRBV6-6	.	TRBJ2-2	CATAEGTGELFF	TGTGCCACCGCGGAGGGGACCGGGGAGCTGTTTTTT
.	TRBV7-2	TRBD1	TRBJ1-1	CASSLALGQGARTEAFF	TGTGCCAGCAGCTTAGCCCTCGGACAGGGGGCAAGAACTGAAGCTTTCTTT
.	TRBV5-1	.	TRBJ2-7	CASSLARSYEQYF	TGCGCCAGCAGCTTGGCTCGTTCCTACGAGCAGTACTTC
.	TRBV27	TRBD1	TRBJ1-5	CASSFQGGQPQHF	TGTGCCAGCAGCTTTCAGGGGGGTCAGCCCCAGCATTTT
.	TRBV2	.	TRBJ1-5	CASRTGNQPQHF	TGTGCCAGCAGAACGGGCAATCAGCCCCAGCATTTT
once	TRBV11-2	TRBD1	TRBJ1-2	CASSPGQVYGYTF	TGTGCCAGCAGCCCCGGACAGGTTTATGGCTACACCTTC
.	TRBV11-2	.	TRBJ2-1	CASSLLVQNNEQFF	TGTGCCAGCAGCTTATTGGTACAGAACAATGAGCAGTTCTTC
.	TRBV6-6	TRBD1	TRBJ1-2	CASSSPGQGDYGYTF	TGTGCCAGCAGTTCTCCGGGACAGGGCGACTATGGCTACACCTTC
few	TRBV10-1	.	TRBJ1-1	CASSESLGGNTEAFF	TGCGCCAGCAGTGAGTCGTTGGGGGGGAACACTGAAGCTTTCTTT
.	TRBV29-1	TRBD1	TRBJ2-7	CSVFDAGTAEQYF	TGCAGCGTCTTCGATGCCGGGACAGCAGAGCAGTACTTC
once	TRBV2	.	TRBJ2-5	CASSPILAHQETQYF	TGTGCCAGCAGCCCGATTCTAGCGCACCAAGAGACCCAGTACTTC
.	TRBV19	.	TRBJ1-5	CASYKTATSNQPQHF	TGTGCCTCATACAAAACCGCAACAAGCAATCAGCCCCAGCATTTT